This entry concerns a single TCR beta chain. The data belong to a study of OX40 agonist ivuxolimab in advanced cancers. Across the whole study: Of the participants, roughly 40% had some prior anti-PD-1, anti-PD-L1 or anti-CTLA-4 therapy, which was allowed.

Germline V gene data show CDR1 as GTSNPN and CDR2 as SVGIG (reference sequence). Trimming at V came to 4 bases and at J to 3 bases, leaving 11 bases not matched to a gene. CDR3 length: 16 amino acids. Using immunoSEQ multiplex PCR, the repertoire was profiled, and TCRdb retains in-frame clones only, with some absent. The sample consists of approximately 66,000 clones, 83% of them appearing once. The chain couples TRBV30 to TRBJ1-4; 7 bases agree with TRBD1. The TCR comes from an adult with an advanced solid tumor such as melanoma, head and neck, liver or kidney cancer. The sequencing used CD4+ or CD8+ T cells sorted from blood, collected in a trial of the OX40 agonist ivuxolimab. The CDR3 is CAWTFQGGVANEKLFF. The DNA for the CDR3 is TGTGCCTGGACTTTCCAGGGGGGGGTAGCTAATGAAAAACTGTTTTTT.